A single sample gave rise to the 15 T cell receptor beta chains below, sequenced in a study of blood T cell repertoires in COVID-19 (dated by TCRdb to the early 2020s). Libraries were prepared through the immunoSEQ multiplex PCR assay. This immuneACCESS table, as held by TCRdb, lists in-frame sequences with V and J called but not all clones. Of the missing ones, under half trace to an unresolved V gene in checked studies; the others have no known cause. The table for this sample lists 350,000 or so clones; 88% of them were counted only once. About 0.94% of the sample is in the top ten clones. Specimen: PBMCs or T cells enriched from blood (not recorded which). These receptors all come from a woman in her twenties or thirties who had been exposed to COVID-19.

The V gene is TRBV21-1, the J gene TRBJ1-1; the DNA was not used to check the table's D call, TRBD1. TRBV21-1 is shown as a pseudogene. The CDR3 runs to 16 residues. The CDR3 coding sequence is TGTGCCAGCAGCAAAGAGAAAAGGGGGCGTAAGACTGAAGCTTTCTTT. This gives the protein CASSKEKRGRKTEAFF.

The chain has TRBV7-9 and TRBJ2-3; weak D call: TRBD1 (6 bases). Germline assignment: CDR1 SEHNR and CDR2 FQNEAQ (reference sequence). This CDR3 contains 17 residues. The V end lost 1 base, the J end lost 0 bases, and 14 bases lay between the germline ends. CDR3 sequence (DNA): TGTGCCAGCAGCTTAGGAGCAGGGGCGGATAGCACAGATACGCAGTATTTT. Translated, it gives CASSLGAGADSTDTQYF.

As concerns this clone: One end of the junction does not line up with germline, which may come from a read error. The chain couples TRBV24-1 to TRBJ1-3, with 7 bases fitting TRBD1. This CDR3 has 15 residues. Germline CDR1 and CDR2: KGHDR and SFDVKD. In nucleotides, the CDR3 is TGTGCCACCAGTGACACCCGGGACAGCGGAACCACCATATATTTT. This translates into CATSDTRDSGTTIYF.

This clone has just one count. The chain carries TRBV7-6 and TRBJ1-4; D is uncertain. Per the germline V gene, CDR1 is SGHVS and CDR2 is FNYEAQ. The CDR3 is made up of 15 amino acids. V lost 1 base to trimming and J lost 0 bases, with 6 bases between them. In DNA form, the CDR3 reads TGTGCCAGCAGCTTAGTGGGCACAACTAATGAAAAACTGTTTTTT. It is translated as CASSLVGTTNEKLFF.

The chain recombines TRBV4-1 with TRBJ2-7; 7 bases align to TRBD2. This CDR3 spans 14 amino acids. Germline-derived CDR1 and CDR2 are MGHRA and YSYEKL. Trimming took 1 base from V and 5 from J; bases not matched to a gene: 5. The CDR3 sequence: CASSQAGLVNEQYF. Written as DNA, the CDR3 is TGCGCCAGCAGCCAAGCCGGACTAGTCAACGAGCAGTACTTC.

V usage is TRBV9 and J usage is TRBJ1-2; no clear D gene. V was clipped by 0 bases and J by 1 base, with 10 bases between them. Looked up from germline, CDR1 is SGDLS and CDR2 is YYNGEE. This CDR3 is 15 amino acids long. The CDR3 protein is CASSVVAGRNYGYTF. The CDR3 DNA is TGTGCCAGCAGCGTAGTCGCAGGTCGTAACTATGGCTACACCTTC.

This clone has a single count. This rearrangement joins TRBV10-3 to TRBJ2-2, with 12 bases matching TRBD2. The CDR3 totals 15 residues. J gave up 0 bases and V 10 bases, and 3 bases lay outside the gene matches. The germline CDR1 and CDR2 sequences are ENHRY and SYGVKD. The CDR3 reads CATWTSGANTGELFF. The CDR3 DNA reads as TGTGCCACTTGGACTAGCGGGGCGAACACCGGGGAGCTGTTTTTT.

V gene TRBV18 combines with J gene TRBJ1-5, with a tentative D call TRBD1 (5 bases). Germline CDR1 reads KGHSH; CDR2 reads LQKENI. Trimming removed 3 bases at V and 0 bases at J, with 12 bases between. This CDR3 has 16 residues. The CDR3 DNA reads TGTGCCAGCTCACCTCAGGGAACCTATAGCAATCAGCCCCAGCATTTT. Protein sequence: CASSPQGTYSNQPQHF.

V and J are TRBV29-1 and TRBJ2-1; 10 bases match TRBD2. The CDR3 is made up of 16 amino acids. From germline, CDR1 is SQVTM and CDR2 ANQGSEA. The CDR3 nucleotides are TGCAGTGTAACGGGACTAGCGTGGAACTCCTACAATGAGCAGTTCTTC. Translation gives CSVTGLAWNSYNEQFF.

The gene calls are TRBV19 and TRBJ2-2; 9 bases fit TRBD2. The germline V gene has CDR1 LNHDA and CDR2 SQIVND (reference sequence). Losses at the gene ends were 10 bases for V and 6 bases for J; bases not matched to a gene: 9. The CDR3 length is 14 residues. The CDR3 sequence: CATNSGSKAGELFF. As DNA, the CDR3 is TGTGCCACCAATAGCGGGAGTAAGGCCGGGGAGCTGTTTTTT.

V is TRBV10-1 and J is TRBJ1-1, with D perhaps matching TRBD1 (6 bases). The CDR3 extends over 15 amino acids. V was pared by 4 bases and J by 0 bases, with 12 bases between. CDR1 WNHNN and CDR2 SYGVQD come from the germline V gene (reference sequence). This chain's CDR3 is CASSVNRVVNTEAFF. The DNA of the CDR3 is TGCGCCAGCAGTGTTAACAGGGTGGTGAACACTGAAGCTTTCTTT.

V gene TRBV25-1 combines with J gene TRBJ1-2; 10 nucleotides align to TRBD1. The germline V gene has CDR1 MGHDK and CDR2 SYGVNS. This CDR3 is built from 16 residues. V dropped 5 bases and J dropped 1; count of bases not matched to a gene: 7. The CDR3 DNA follows: TGTGCCAGCAGTAATTCCGGGACAGGGGTTAACTATGGCTACACCTTC. Its protein is CASSNSGTGVNYGYTF.

The V and J genes are TRBV28 and TRBJ2-3; D not certain. The germline V gene encodes CDR1 MDHEN and CDR2 SYDVKM. Deletions cut 6 bases from V and 3 bases from J, with 13 bases between. The CDR3 runs to 14 residues. CDR3: CASSPPRVTDTQYF. DNA of the CDR3: TGTGCCAGCAGCCCCCCCCGGGTAACAGATACGCAGTATTTT. Based on the CDR3 plus reference TRBV28 and TRBJ2-3, the full variable domain is DVKVTQSSRYLVKRTGEKVFLECVQDMDHENMFWYRQDPGLGLRLIYFSYDVKMKEKGDIPEGYSVSREKKERFSLILESASTNQTSMYLCASSPPRVTDTQYFGPGTRLTVL.

V is TRBV28 and J is TRBJ1-6; TRBD1 matches 7 bases. The CDR3 covers 13 residues. Germline V lookup: CDR1 MDHEN, CDR2 SYDVKM. Losses at the gene ends were 6 bases for V and 10 bases for J; bases not matched to a gene: 6. For the CDR3, the DNA is TGTGCCAGCAGGGACAGGCACGGATCACCCCTCCACTTT. Amino acids: CASRDRHGSPLHF.

V and J are TRBV6-2 or TRBV6-3 and TRBJ2-5; 7 bases agree with TRBD2. The V segment lost 2 bases and the J segment 3 bases; nucleotides outside the gene matches: 9. The CDR3 totals 16 residues. In germline, CDR1 is MNHEY, CDR2 SVGEGT. The CDR3: CASSYPSGTIKETQYF. In DNA form, the CDR3 reads TGTGCCAGCAGTTACCCCTCCGGGACTATCAAAGAGACCCAGTACTTC.